This T cell receptor beta chain is from a study of cytomegalovirus exposure and HLA in healthy donors. Primers included in the PCR were 60 Vbeta and 13 Jbeta primers. Measured with immunoSEQ multiplex PCR; TCRdb has only the in-frame clones, and not every one. The sample has some 76,000 clones. The length of the CDR3 is 12 residues. CDR1 is SQVTM, CDR2 ANQGSEA, per germline. Trimming cost V 6 bases and J 4 bases, with 12 bases left between them. V gene TRBV29-1 combines with J gene TRBJ1-2; D is perhaps TRBD1 (6 bases). Sample: PBMCs. This clonotype was sampled from a female donor in good health and CMV-seropositive. CDR3 DNA: TGCAGCGTCGCTGGGACAACCTATGGCTACACCTTC. Protein product: CSVAGTTYGYTF.